Reported below is one T cell receptor (beta chain). What it recognizes is unknown. This record comes from a study of cytomegalovirus exposure and HLA in healthy donors. Study-level findings and limits: Researchers reported from a later analysis that most CMV-associated TCR beta chains appeared HLA-restricted.

PCR used 60 Vbeta primers and 13 Jbeta primers. Sequenced by immunoSEQ multiplex PCR; TCRdb stores in-frame clones only, minus some. Of 170,000 or so clones listed, about 80% are singletons. CDR1 and CDR2 (germline): SGDLS, YYNGEE. The CDR3 totals 16 residues. V lost 4 bases and J lost 7; bases outside the gene matches: 13. The source is a woman aged 40 to 50 in good health and CMV-seronegative. The specimen was PBMCs. The chain uses TRBV9 and TRBJ1-2; 10 bases are a match to TRBD1. The CDR3 sequence is CASSWASGTGASGYTF. The CDR3 DNA sequence: TGTGCCAGCAGCTGGGCCTCCGGGACAGGGGCAAGTGGCTACACCTTC.